The source of this TCR beta chain is a study of shared clonotypes between healthy human individuals. Findings and caveats of the study: Shared across several donors were 4% to 6% of the naive CD4 clonotypes.

Once extracted for a subset, genomic DNA was divided evenly among several immunoSEQ plates. Profiled with immunoSEQ multiplex PCR; TCRdb holds only in-frame clones, not every one. The sample shows millions of clones, more than 80% of them seen only once. The CDR3 length is 11 residues. The germline gives CDR1 SGHAT, CDR2 FQNNGV. Trimming took off 5 bases at V and 10 bases at J, with 9 bases between the two ends. With regard to this clone: Its antigen is still unknown.

Sequenced: naive CD4+ T cells sorted from blood. Subset indicated: CD45RA+ positively selected. This receptor was taken from a man between 18 and 29 years old in good health. The rearrangement uses TRBV11-2 and TRBJ2-1, with D perhaps matching TRBD2 (5 bases). In DNA, the CDR3 is TGTGCCAGCAGCGTACTAGAGGAGCAGTTCTTC. Amino acid sequence: CASSVLEEQFF. The full variable domain, with the rest looked up from reference TRBV11-2 and TRBJ2-1, is EAGVAQSPRYKIIEKRQSVAFWCNPISGHATLYWYQQILGQGPKLLIQFQNNGVVDDSQLPKDRFSAERLKGVDSTLKIQPAKLEDSAVYLCASSVLEEQFFGPGTRLTVL.